The 7 T cell receptor beta chains reported below all come from one sample, sequenced in a study of molecular identifiers for immune sequencing clone quantification (dated by TCRdb to between 2017 and 2018). The library came from PCR. Sequencing instrument: Illumina HiSeq 4000. TCRdb trimmed public reads at Q25 via fastp, called clones via MiXCR and kept in-frame beta chains. CDR3 protein sequences are deduplicated, and each keeps its most common genes and DNA. Here the sample has around 460,000 distinct CDR3 sequences; 20% to 25% occur a single time. Of the sample, around 0.86% is held by the ten largest clones. Specimen: naive CD8+ T cells from blood, with Jurkat cell RNA spiked in. In light of the paper, this sample's cell subset or site label describes: FACS-sorted CD8+CD4-CCR7+CD45RA+ naive T cells. Receptors originate from a human donor in good health. Some libraries in this study had Jurkat cell RNA spiked in.

The chain has TRBV29-1 and TRBJ2-2; TRBD1 matches at 9 bases. J lost 7 bases, V lost 6 bases, and 6 bases had no gene match. This CDR3 is 13 amino acids long. Germline CDR1 SQVTM, CDR2 ANQGSEA. The CDR3 region has the DNA TGCAGCGTCACAACAGGGGGCATCGGGGAGCTGTTTTTT. It encodes CSVTTGGIGELFF.

The CDR3 bases are TGTGCCACCAGTGATTTCACAGGGAACTACAATGAGCAGTTCTTC. Protein product: CATSDFTGNYNEQFF. J is TRBJ2-1 and V is TRBV24-1, with a tentative D call TRBD1 (6 bases). The V gene lost 1 base and the J gene lost 3 bases, with 9 bases spanning the gap. Looked up from germline, CDR1 is KGHDR and CDR2 is SFDVKD. The CDR3 runs 15 residues.

A few counts support this clonotype. The V and J genes are TRBV7-9 and TRBJ2-5; TRBD2 agrees at 8 bases. CDR1 and CDR2 from the germline V gene are SEHNR and FQNEAQ (reference sequence). CDR3 length equals 16 residues. V shed 0 bases and J 5 bases; nucleotides not matched to a gene: 8. The CDR3 is CASSLASGKRLETQYF. In DNA, the CDR3 is TGTGCCAGCAGCTTAGCTAGCGGGAAGAGGCTGGAGACCCAGTACTTC.

This clonotype was found once. An end of the junction does not agree with germline; a read error may underlie this. The chain has TRBV6-5 and TRBJ2-6, with D possibly TRBD1 on 5 matching bases. The CDR3 contains 14 residues. Germline-derived CDR1 and CDR2 are MNHEY and SVGAGI. The CDR3 spells CASSYSSGANALTF. Here the CDR3 DNA reads TGTGCCAGCAGTTATAGCTCTGGGGCCAACGCCCTGACTTTC.

This clonotype was counted between two and nine times. The chain carries TRBV6-5 and TRBJ2-7; TRBD2 matches 7 bases. V trimming: 6 bases; J trimming: 2 bases; junction bases outside the gene matches: 4. CDR3 length equals 13 residues. The germline CDR1 and CDR2 sequences are MNHEY and SVGAGI. DNA for the CDR3: TGTGCCAGCAGAGACGGGACTACCTACGAGCAGTACTTC. It codes for CASRDGTTYEQYF.

The chain couples TRBV5-6 to TRBJ2-7; TRBD1 matches 11 bases. The length of the CDR3 is 16 residues. Germline-derived CDR1 and CDR2 are SGHDT and YYEEEE. The V gene end was trimmed by 5 bases and the J gene end by 5 bases; junction bases not matched to a gene: 12. In DNA form, the CDR3 reads TGTGCCAGCAGTCAGATATCCAGGACAGGGGGCAACGAGCAGTACTTC. This gives the protein CASSQISRTGGNEQYF.

The sample holds many counts of this clonotype. The chain uses TRBV27 and TRBJ2-3, with 7 positions matching TRBD1. Germline CDR1 is MNHEY and CDR2 is SMNVEV (reference sequence). The CDR3 is 13 amino acids. J gave up 11 bases and V 3 bases, and 8 bases lay outside the gene matches. The CDR3 is CASSFGDSFMQYF. The CDR3 coding sequence is TGTGCCAGCAGTTTCGGGGACAGCTTTATGCAGTATTTT.